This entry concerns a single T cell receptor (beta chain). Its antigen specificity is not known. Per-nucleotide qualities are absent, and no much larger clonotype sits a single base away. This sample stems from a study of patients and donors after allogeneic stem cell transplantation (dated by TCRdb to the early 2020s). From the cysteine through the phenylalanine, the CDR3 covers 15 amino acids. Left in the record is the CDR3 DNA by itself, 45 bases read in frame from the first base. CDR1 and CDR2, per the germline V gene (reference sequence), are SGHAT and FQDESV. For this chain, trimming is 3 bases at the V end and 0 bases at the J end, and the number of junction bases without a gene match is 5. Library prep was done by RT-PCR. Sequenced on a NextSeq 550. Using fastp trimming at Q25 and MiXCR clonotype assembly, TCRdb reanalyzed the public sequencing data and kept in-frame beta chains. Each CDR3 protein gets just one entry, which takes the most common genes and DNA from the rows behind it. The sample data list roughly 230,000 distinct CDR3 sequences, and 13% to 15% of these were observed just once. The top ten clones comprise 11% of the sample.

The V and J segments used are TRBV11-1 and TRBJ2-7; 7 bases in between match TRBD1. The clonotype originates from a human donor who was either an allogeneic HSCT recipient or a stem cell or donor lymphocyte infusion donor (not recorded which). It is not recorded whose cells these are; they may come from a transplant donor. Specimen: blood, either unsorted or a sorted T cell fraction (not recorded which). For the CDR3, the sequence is CASSLDRFYSYEQYF. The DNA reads TGTGCCAGCAGCTTGGACAGGTTTTACTCCTACGAGCAGTACTTC.